A selection of T cell receptor beta chains follows, all from one sample in a study of blood T cell repertoires in COVID-19. Repertoires were generated with immunoSEQ multiplex PCR, while TCRdb's copy carries only in-frame clones and drops some. Of about 100,000 clones listed, roughly four fifths are singletons. The sequenced sample consisted of peripheral blood. These receptors were obtained from a man in his sixties with acute or convalescent COVID-19. Each CDR3 is given with its conserved first and last residue. D genes are given only for firm matches. Only some rows state a clone size, as once, few, many or a class for expanded clones.

D gene: -; J gene: TRBJ2-2; clone size: -; V gene: TRBV30; CDR3 protein: CASGSSTGELFF; CDR3 DNA: TGTGCCTCCGGGTCTTCTACCGGGGAGCTGTTTTTT
D gene: -; J gene: TRBJ1-1; clone size: -; V gene: TRBV6-1; CDR3 protein: CASSDQGNTEAFF; CDR3 DNA: TGTGCCAGCAGTGATCAGGGGAACACTGAAGCTTTCTTT
D gene: -; J gene: TRBJ1-6; clone size: once; V gene: TRBV27; CDR3 protein: CASSLTRQGGSPLHF; CDR3 DNA: TGTGCCAGCAGTTTAACACGTCAGGGCGGCTCACCCCTCCACTTT
D gene: -; J gene: TRBJ2-6; clone size: -; V gene: TRBV19; CDR3 protein: CASISYSTSGANVLTF; CDR3 DNA: TGTGCCAGTATTTCCTACTCCACCTCTGGGGCCAACGTCCTGACTTTC
D gene: -; J gene: TRBJ1-5; clone size: once; V gene: TRBV27; CDR3 protein: CASSLSKGGNQPQHF; CDR3 DNA: TGTGCCAGCAGTTTATCGAAGGGGGGGAATCAGCCCCAGCATTTT
D gene: TRBD1; J gene: TRBJ1-2; clone size: -; V gene: TRBV30; CDR3 protein: CAWSVGQAYGYTF; CDR3 DNA: TGTGCCTGGAGTGTGGGACAGGCCTATGGCTACACCTTC
D gene: -; J gene: TRBJ1-2; clone size: -; V gene: TRBV11-2; CDR3 protein: CASSLDVGGRDGYTF; CDR3 DNA: TGTGCCAGCAGCTTAGATGTGGGGGGGCGCGACGGCTACACCTTC
D gene: TRBD1; J gene: TRBJ2-4; clone size: few; V gene: TRBV5-8; CDR3 protein: CASSLMGQANIQYF; CDR3 DNA: TGTGCCAGCAGCTTAATGGGACAGGCAAACATTCAGTACTTC
D gene: -; J gene: TRBJ2-1; clone size: -; V gene: TRBV5-6; CDR3 protein: CASSHPTGYNEQFF; CDR3 DNA: TGTGCCAGCAGCCATCCTACAGGGTACAATGAGCAGTTCTTC
D gene: -; J gene: TRBJ1-3; clone size: -; V gene: TRBV9; CDR3 protein: CASSVAGPGNTIYF; CDR3 DNA: TGTGCCAGCAGCGTAGCTGGGCCTGGAAACACCATATATTTT
D gene: -; J gene: TRBJ2-1; clone size: -; V gene: TRBV5-1; CDR3 protein: CASSLPLGGEQFF; CDR3 DNA: TGCGCCAGCAGCTTGCCCCTAGGGGGTGAGCAGTTCTTC
D gene: TRBD1; J gene: TRBJ1-1; clone size: -; V gene: TRBV7-9; CDR3 protein: CASTTGGRTEAFF; CDR3 DNA: TGTGCCAGCACGACAGGGGGTAGGACTGAAGCTTTCTTT
D gene: TRBD1; J gene: TRBJ2-7; clone size: once; V gene: TRBV6-5; CDR3 protein: CASSYSGTGSIEQYF; CDR3 DNA: TGTGCCAGCAGTTATTCCGGGACAGGGAGCATCGAGCAGTACTTC
D gene: -; J gene: TRBJ2-7; clone size: -; V gene: TRBV6-5; CDR3 protein: CASRQDLTLLEQYF; CDR3 DNA: TGTGCCAGCAGACAAGATTTGACTCTACTCGAGCAGTACTTC
D gene: TRBD1; J gene: TRBJ1-1; clone size: -; V gene: TRBV10-3; CDR3 protein: CAISWTGMNTEAFF; CDR3 DNA: TGTGCCATCAGTTGGACAGGCATGAACACTGAAGCTTTCTTT
D gene: TRBD1; J gene: TRBJ1-2; clone size: -; V gene: TRBV2; CDR3 protein: CASRGTGGVFGYTF; CDR3 DNA: TGTGCCAGCAGAGGGACAGGGGGCGTTTTCGGCTACACCTTC
D gene: -; J gene: TRBJ1-2; clone size: -; V gene: TRBV19; CDR3 protein: CASSIGSRAGYGYTF; CDR3 DNA: TGTGCCAGTAGTATCGGTTCTAGGGCGGGCTATGGCTACACCTTC
D gene: TRBD1; J gene: TRBJ2-5; clone size: -; V gene: TRBV5-4; CDR3 protein: CASSHPRQGGQETQYF; CDR3 DNA: TGTGCCAGCAGCCACCCTCGACAGGGGGGGCAAGAGACCCAGTACTTC
D gene: -; J gene: TRBJ1-2; clone size: once; V gene: TRBV3-1/TRBV3-2; CDR3 protein: CASSQYEGGSGYTF; CDR3 DNA: TGTGCCAGCAGCCAATACGAGGGCGGTTCTGGCTACACCTTC
D gene: -; J gene: TRBJ1-2; clone size: few; V gene: TRBV15; CDR3 protein: CATSRDIQGGYTF; CDR3 DNA: TGTGCCACCAGCAGAGATATACAGGGAGGCTACACCTTC
D gene: -; J gene: TRBJ2-1; clone size: -; V gene: TRBV4-3; CDR3 protein: CASSQERGYDLEQFF; CDR3 DNA: TGCGCCAGCAGCCAAGAAAGGGGGTATGACCTTGAGCAGTTCTTC
D gene: -; J gene: TRBJ1-4; clone size: -; V gene: TRBV30; CDR3 protein: CASRRTNEKLFF; CDR3 DNA: TGTGCCTCGCGGAGGACTAATGAAAAACTGTTTTTT
D gene: -; J gene: TRBJ2-5; clone size: -; V gene: TRBV5-4; CDR3 protein: CASSDNQETQYF; CDR3 DNA: TGTGCCAGCAGCGACAACCAAGAGACCCAGTACTTC
D gene: TRBD2; J gene: TRBJ2-3; clone size: -; V gene: TRBV5-4; CDR3 protein: CASSSTSGSGADTQYF; CDR3 DNA: TGTGCCAGCAGCTCTACTAGCGGGAGTGGGGCAGATACGCAGTATTTT
D gene: TRBD2; J gene: TRBJ2-5; clone size: -; V gene: TRBV5-5; CDR3 protein: CASSLAASGGRQETQYF; CDR3 DNA: TGTGCCAGCAGCTTGGCGGCTAGCGGGGGGAGACAAGAGACCCAGTACTTC
D gene: TRBD1; J gene: TRBJ1-2; clone size: -; V gene: TRBV27; CDR3 protein: CASSLRGTGDNYGYTF; CDR3 DNA: TGTGCCAGCAGTTTAAGGGGGACAGGGGATAACTATGGCTACACCTTC
D gene: TRBD1; J gene: TRBJ2-7; clone size: -; V gene: TRBV19; CDR3 protein: CASSMGPGQGFDEQYF; CDR3 DNA: TGTGCCAGTAGTATGGGACCGGGACAGGGGTTTGACGAGCAGTACTTC
D gene: -; J gene: TRBJ2-6; clone size: -; V gene: TRBV14; CDR3 protein: CASSQVEGKGSGANVLTF; CDR3 DNA: TGTGCCAGCAGCCAAGTGGAGGGAAAGGGGTCTGGGGCCAACGTCCTGACTTTC
D gene: TRBD1; J gene: TRBJ1-5; clone size: -; V gene: TRBV2; CDR3 protein: CASTRTGIGQPQHF; CDR3 DNA: TGTGCCAGCACCCGGACAGGGATTGGACAGCCCCAGCATTTT
D gene: -; J gene: TRBJ2-5; clone size: -; V gene: TRBV12-5; CDR3 protein: CASGFLNQETQYF; CDR3 DNA: TGTGCTAGTGGTTTTCTTAATCAAGAGACCCAGTACTTC
D gene: TRBD1; J gene: TRBJ1-5; clone size: -; V gene: TRBV10-2; CDR3 protein: CASTEGAHSNQPQHF; CDR3 DNA: TGCGCCAGCACCGAGGGGGCCCATAGCAATCAGCCCCAGCATTTT
D gene: -; J gene: TRBJ1-4; clone size: -; V gene: TRBV10-3; CDR3 protein: CAISDPVPVSGVGKLFF; CDR3 DNA: TGTGCCATCAGTGATCCTGTTCCGGTTTCAGGGGTGGGAAAACTGTTTTTT
D gene: -; J gene: TRBJ1-1; clone size: -; V gene: TRBV11-2; CDR3 protein: CASSSQGFTEAFF; CDR3 DNA: TGTGCCAGCAGCTCACAGGGATTCACTGAAGCTTTCTTT
D gene: -; J gene: TRBJ1-2; clone size: -; V gene: TRBV19; CDR3 protein: CASGDRNYGYTF; CDR3 DNA: TGTGCCAGCGGAGACAGAAACTATGGCTACACCTTC
D gene: -; J gene: TRBJ1-5; clone size: -; V gene: TRBV7-9; CDR3 protein: CASSLGDSGNQPQHF; CDR3 DNA: TGTGCCAGCAGCTTAGGGGACTCAGGCAATCAGCCCCAGCATTTT
D gene: -; J gene: TRBJ1-5; clone size: -; V gene: TRBV28; CDR3 protein: CASSLLDSNNQPQHF; CDR3 DNA: TGTGCCAGCAGTTTATTGGACAGCAATAATCAGCCCCAGCATTTT
D gene: TRBD1; J gene: TRBJ2-7; clone size: -; V gene: TRBV2; CDR3 protein: CASRVAGTGPIEQYF; CDR3 DNA: TGTGCCAGCAGAGTAGCCGGGACAGGACCTATTGAGCAGTACTTC
D gene: TRBD2; J gene: TRBJ2-2; clone size: -; V gene: TRBV7-3; CDR3 protein: CASSLVLAGARGAVF; CDR3 DNA: TGTGCCAGCAGCTTAGTCCTAGCGGGAGCCCGGGGAGCTGTTTTT
D gene: -; J gene: TRBJ2-3; clone size: -; V gene: TRBV5-6; CDR3 protein: CASSLVLSGDDTQYF; CDR3 DNA: TGTGCCAGCAGCTTGGTACTGTCGGGGGATGATACGCAGTATTTT
D gene: -; J gene: TRBJ1-5; clone size: -; V gene: TRBV6-5; CDR3 protein: CASSYLRDNNQPQHF; CDR3 DNA: TGTGCCAGCAGTTACCTCCGGGACAACAATCAGCCCCAGCATTTT
D gene: TRBD2; J gene: TRBJ2-1; clone size: -; V gene: TRBV4-3; CDR3 protein: CASSQVSPGTSGSNEQFF; CDR3 DNA: TGCGCCAGCAGCCAAGTTTCCCCCGGGACTAGCGGGAGTAATGAGCAGTTCTTC
D gene: TRBD1; J gene: TRBJ1-6; clone size: once; V gene: TRBV4-2; CDR3 protein: CASSQDFGTGYNSPLHF; CDR3 DNA: TGTGCCAGCAGCCAAGATTTTGGGACAGGGTATAATTCACCCCTCCACTTT
D gene: -; J gene: TRBJ1-5; clone size: -; V gene: TRBV7-2; CDR3 protein: CASSSYVSSNQPQHF; CDR3 DNA: TGTGCCAGCAGCTCTTATGTCAGTAGCAATCAGCCCCAGCATTTT
D gene: TRBD2; J gene: TRBJ2-2; clone size: -; V gene: TRBV7-3; CDR3 protein: CASSSPGLAATGELFF; CDR3 DNA: TGTGCCAGCAGCTCTCCGGGACTAGCGGCCACCGGGGAGCTGTTTTTT
D gene: TRBD1; J gene: TRBJ2-4; clone size: -; V gene: TRBV11-3; CDR3 protein: CASSLGRGGNIQYF; CDR3 DNA: TGTGCCAGCAGCTTAGGGAGAGGGGGCAACATTCAGTACTTC
D gene: -; J gene: TRBJ2-2; clone size: -; V gene: TRBV3-1/TRBV3-2; CDR3 protein: CASSRLLLDSTNTGELFF; CDR3 DNA: TGTGCCAGCAGCCGATTACTCCTGGACTCGACGAACACCGGGGAGCTGTTTTTT
D gene: TRBD1; J gene: TRBJ1-1; clone size: -; V gene: TRBV7-6; CDR3 protein: CASSSFLGQGPRQAFF; CDR3 DNA: TGTGCCAGCAGCTCCTTCCTGGGACAGGGGCCGAGACAAGCTTTCTTT
D gene: -; J gene: TRBJ1-3; clone size: -; V gene: TRBV7-9; CDR3 protein: CASSLDRARNTIYF; CDR3 DNA: TGTGCCAGCAGCTTAGACAGGGCAAGGAACACCATATATTTT
D gene: TRBD1; J gene: TRBJ2-7; clone size: -; V gene: TRBV7-2; CDR3 protein: CASSPDRGRYEQYF; CDR3 DNA: TGTGCCAGCAGCCCAGACAGGGGGCGCTACGAGCAGTACTTC
D gene: TRBD2; J gene: TRBJ2-1; clone size: -; V gene: TRBV14; CDR3 protein: CASSPPGTSGLRGEQFF; CDR3 DNA: TGTGCCAGCAGCCCCCCGGGGACTAGCGGCCTTCGGGGTGAGCAGTTCTTC
D gene: -; J gene: TRBJ1-4; clone size: -; V gene: TRBV28; CDR3 protein: CASSSGFYDEKLFF; CDR3 DNA: TGTGCCAGCAGTTCAGGGTTTTACGATGAAAAACTGTTTTTT
D gene: TRBD2; J gene: TRBJ2-5; clone size: -; V gene: TRBV19; CDR3 protein: CASSIGAGVFQETQYF; CDR3 DNA: TGTGCCAGTAGTATAGGGGCGGGAGTTTTCCAAGAGACCCAGTACTTC
D gene: -; J gene: TRBJ1-5; clone size: once; V gene: TRBV2; CDR3 protein: CASSVMGPGNQPQHF; CDR3 DNA: TGTGCCAGCAGTGTTATGGGGCCAGGCAATCAGCCCCAGCATTTT
D gene: -; J gene: TRBJ1-3; clone size: once; V gene: TRBV11-2; CDR3 protein: CASSLDTGNTIYF; CDR3 DNA: TGTGCCAGCAGCCTGGACACAGGAAACACCATATATTTT
D gene: -; J gene: TRBJ2-5; clone size: -; V gene: TRBV2; CDR3 protein: CASNRDWRETQYF; CDR3 DNA: TGTGCCAGCAACCGGGACTGGAGAGAGACCCAGTACTTC
D gene: -; J gene: TRBJ1-4; clone size: -; V gene: TRBV3-1/TRBV3-2; CDR3 protein: CASSQGRGLFF; CDR3 DNA: TGTGCCAGCAGCCAGGGTAGGGGGCTGTTTTTT
D gene: -; J gene: TRBJ2-2; clone size: -; V gene: TRBV7-8; CDR3 protein: CASSPGRGNTGELFF; CDR3 DNA: TGTGCCAGCAGCCCAGGTCGTGGGAACACCGGGGAGCTGTTTTTT
D gene: TRBD1; J gene: TRBJ1-3; clone size: -; V gene: TRBV19; CDR3 protein: CASSPSRTGSGNTIYF; CDR3 DNA: TGTGCCAGTAGTCCCTCCCGGACAGGGTCTGGAAACACCATATATTTT
D gene: -; J gene: TRBJ2-7; clone size: -; V gene: TRBV29-1; CDR3 protein: CSVGLRWGVSYEQYF; CDR3 DNA: TGCAGCGTTGGCCTGCGATGGGGAGTAAGCTACGAGCAGTACTTC